These 11 T cell receptor beta chains were sequenced from one sample in a study of T-cell memory formation after mild COVID-19. MiXCR, run by TCRdb on the 5' RACE reads, gives a single entry per CDR3 protein. Counted here are roughly 410,000 distinct CDR3 sequences, 24% occurring once; the ten biggest clones make up around 8.7%. Sequencing used PBMCs or a T cell subset sorted from them (not recorded which). The origin of the receptors is an adult woman who had mild COVID-19 (a few samples of this study predate the infection). Cell type and time point are not known.

This rearrangement joins TRBV5-1 to TRBJ2-3; TRBD1 matches 7 bases. The CDR3 length is 15 residues. Germline values: CDR1 SGHRS, CDR2 YFSETQ. V shed 4 bases and J 0 bases; nucleotides not matched to a gene: 5. Here the CDR3 reads CASSTGQPSTDTQYF. The CDR3 nucleotides read TGCGCCAGCAGCACGGGACAGCCTAGCACAGATACGCAGTATTTT.

The J gene is TRBJ2-7, the V gene TRBV6-1, with TRBD1 matching over 8 bases. The CDR3 spans 14 residues. CDR1 MNHNS and CDR2 SASEGT come from the germline V gene. Trimming at V came to 6 bases and at J to 2 bases, leaving 6 bases not matched to a gene. The CDR3 DNA follows: TGTGCCAGCAGGTGGGACAGGAGCACCTACGAGCAGTACTTC. It encodes CASRWDRSTYEQYF.

This clonotype has at least ten counts. The rearrangement uses TRBV11-2 and TRBJ1-2; D not certain. CDR1 is SGHAT, CDR2 FQNNGV, per germline. This CDR3 is 14 amino acids long. With 2 bases removed from V and 0 bases from J, the gap between germline ends came to 7 bases. CDR3 sequence (DNA): TGTGCCAGCAGCTTAACCAGGACTAACTATGGCTACACCTTC. Translating it yields CASSLTRTNYGYTF. The complete variable domain, with remaining parts taken from reference TRBV11-2 and TRBJ1-2, reads EAGVAQSPRYKIIEKRQSVAFWCNPISGHATLYWYQQILGQGPKLLIQFQNNGVVDDSQLPKDRFSAERLKGVDSTLKIQPAKLEDSAVYLCASSLTRTNYGYTFGSGTRLTVV.

The gene calls are TRBV7-2 and TRBJ2-5; D might be TRBD2 (6 bases). CDR1 and CDR2 (germline): SGHTA, FQGNSA. The CDR3 consists of 14 residues. The V and J ends lost 1 base and 5 bases respectively, with 11 bases between them. The CDR3 region has the DNA TGTGCCAGCAGCTTAGGGCGCCGGGGGGAGACCCAGTACTTC. The encoded protein is CASSLGRRGETQYF.

The rearrangement links TRBV20-1 to TRBJ2-7; D unclear. There are 12 residues in the CDR3. Germline CDR1 and CDR2: DFQATT and SNEGSKA (reference sequence). The V end was cut by 3 bases, the J end by 6 bases, with 12 bases between. The CDR3 reads CSARASLSEQYF. In DNA, the CDR3 is TGCAGTGCTAGGGCCAGCCTAAGCGAGCAGTACTTC.

This clonotype has more than one count but fewer than ten. J is TRBJ1-5 and V is TRBV3-1, with D perhaps TRBD1 (5 bases). The CDR3 is 15 amino acids. Trimming cost V 0 bases and J 0 bases, with 6 bases left between them. Germline CDR1 and CDR2: LGHDT and YNNKEL (reference sequence). The CDR3 reads CASSQEGASNQPQHF. CDR3 in DNA: TGTGCCAGCAGCCAAGAAGGGGCTAGCAATCAGCCCCAGCATTTT. The variable domain in full, completed from reference TRBV3-1 and TRBJ1-5, reads DTAVSQTPKYLVTQMGNDKSIKCEQNLGHDTMYWYKQDSKKFLKIMFSYNNKELIINETVPNRFSPKSPDKAHLNLHINSLELGDSAVYFCASSQEGASNQPQHFGDGTRLSIL.

The chain has TRBV20-1 and TRBJ2-1; D might be TRBD2 (5 bases). The CDR3 spans 12 residues. The germline V gene has CDR1 DFQATT and CDR2 SNEGSKA (reference sequence). The V gene lost 5 bases and the J gene lost 5 bases, with 10 bases spanning the gap. CDR3 protein: CSARGVDNEQFF. In nucleotides, the CDR3 is TGCAGTGCTCGGGGTGTGGACAATGAGCAGTTCTTC.

V usage is TRBV5-1 and J usage is TRBJ2-7; TRBD2 matches at 7 bases. Germline V lookup: CDR1 SGHRS, CDR2 YFSETQ. V dropped 3 bases and J dropped 6; count of bases not matched to a gene: 3. The CDR3 sequence is 12 residues long. The CDR3, as DNA: TGCGCCAGCAGCTGGGGGGGGGTCGAGCAGTACTTC. It translates to CASSWGGVEQYF.

The chain combines TRBV4-2 with TRBJ1-2; the D gene is possibly TRBD1 (5 bases). V gave up 5 bases and J gave up 5 bases, with 21 bases separating them. The length of the CDR3 is 16 residues. Germline-derived CDR1 and CDR2 are LGHNA and YNFKEQ. CDR3 region: CASSSEQQATLYGYTF. The DNA for the CDR3 is TGTGCCAGCAGCTCGGAACAACAGGCGACCTTATATGGCTACACCTTC.

This clonotype was recorded a few times. V is TRBV20-1 and J is TRBJ2-3; D remains unclear. The CDR3 has 14 amino acids. Trimming cost V 6 bases and J 0 bases, with 13 bases left between them. Germline CDR1 is DFQATT and CDR2 is SNEGSKA (reference sequence). The CDR3 DNA reads TGCAGTGCCTCTCGAGGATCTAGCACAGATACGCAGTATTTT. Translated: CSASRGSSTDTQYF.

This clonotype showed up just a few times. The chain joins TRBV7-2 to TRBJ2-2, with TRBD2 as a possible D gene (5 bases). The germline CDR1 and CDR2 sequences are SGHTA and FQGNSA. V was clipped by 5 bases and J by 1 base, with 26 bases between them. The CDR3 has 20 residues. The CDR3 coding sequence is TGTGCCAGCAGCCAGGAACCCTATCTTTGGGTAGCGAAGAACACCGGGGAGCTGTTTTTT. It translates to CASSQEPYLWVAKNTGELFF.